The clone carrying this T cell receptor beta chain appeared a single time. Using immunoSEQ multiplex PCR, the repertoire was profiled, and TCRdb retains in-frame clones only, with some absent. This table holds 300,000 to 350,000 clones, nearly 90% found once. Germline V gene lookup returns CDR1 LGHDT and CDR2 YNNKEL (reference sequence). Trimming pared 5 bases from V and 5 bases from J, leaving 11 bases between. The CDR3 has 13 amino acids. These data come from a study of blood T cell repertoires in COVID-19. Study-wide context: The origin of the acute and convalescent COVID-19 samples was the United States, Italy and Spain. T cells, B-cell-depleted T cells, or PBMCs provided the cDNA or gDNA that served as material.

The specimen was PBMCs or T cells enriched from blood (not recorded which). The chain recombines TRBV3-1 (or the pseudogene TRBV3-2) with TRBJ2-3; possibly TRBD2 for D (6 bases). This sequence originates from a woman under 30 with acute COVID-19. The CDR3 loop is CASSRRGGDTQYF. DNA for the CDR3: TGTGCCAGCAGCAGGAGGGGAGGAGATACGCAGTATTTT.